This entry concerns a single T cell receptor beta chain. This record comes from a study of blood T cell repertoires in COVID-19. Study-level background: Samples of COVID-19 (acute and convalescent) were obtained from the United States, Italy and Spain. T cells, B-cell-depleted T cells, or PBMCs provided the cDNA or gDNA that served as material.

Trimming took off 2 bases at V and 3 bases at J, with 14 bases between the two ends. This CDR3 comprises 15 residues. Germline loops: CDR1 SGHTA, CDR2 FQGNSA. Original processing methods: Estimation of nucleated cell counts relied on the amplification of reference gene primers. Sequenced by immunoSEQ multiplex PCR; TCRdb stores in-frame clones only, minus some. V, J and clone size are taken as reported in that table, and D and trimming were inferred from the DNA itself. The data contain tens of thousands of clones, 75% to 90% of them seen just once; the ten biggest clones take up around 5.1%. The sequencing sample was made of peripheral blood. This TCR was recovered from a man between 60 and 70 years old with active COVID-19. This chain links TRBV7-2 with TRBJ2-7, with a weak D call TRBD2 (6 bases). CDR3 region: CASSLFPSEGYEQYF. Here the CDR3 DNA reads TGTGCCAGCAGCTTATTTCCTAGCGAGGGCTACGAGCAGTACTTC. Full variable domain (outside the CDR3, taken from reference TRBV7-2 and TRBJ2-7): GAGVSQSPSNKVTEKGKDVELRCDPISGHTALYWYRQSLGQGLEFLIYFQGNSAPDKSGLPSDRFSAERTGGSVSTLTIQRTQQEDSAVYLCASSLFPSEGYEQYFGPGTRLTVT.